The present TCR beta chain was sequenced within a study of blood T cell repertoires in COVID-19. About the study: Sites in the United States, Italy and Spain provided acute and convalescent COVID-19 samples. The analysed material was cDNA or gDNA that came from T cells, B-cell-depleted T cells, or PBMCs.

Original processing methods: Cell counts per sample came from amplifying reference gene primers. The repertoire was sequenced with immunoSEQ multiplex PCR; TCRdb's copy has only in-frame clones and lacks some. V, J and clone size derive from that table, while D and trimming were established from the DNA sequence. Of roughly 230,000 clones in the sample, roughly 81% were seen once. Per the germline V gene, CDR1 is SGHAT and CDR2 is FQNNGV. Trimming stripped 5 bases from V and 8 bases from J, with 12 bases between. The CDR3 is 13 amino acids. Sequencing was carried out using peripheral blood. This chain links TRBV11-2 with TRBJ1-4; no clear D gene. This sequence was found in a middle-aged man with acute or convalescent COVID-19. The CDR3, as DNA: TGTGCCAGCAGCCCACAACCGTCGGAAAAACTGTTTTTT. Its protein product is CASSPQPSEKLFF. Based on the CDR3 plus reference TRBV11-2 and TRBJ1-4, the full variable domain is EAGVAQSPRYKIIEKRQSVAFWCNPISGHATLYWYQQILGQGPKLLIQFQNNGVVDDSQLPKDRFSAERLKGVDSTLKIQPAKLEDSAVYLCASSPQPSEKLFFGSGTQLSVL.